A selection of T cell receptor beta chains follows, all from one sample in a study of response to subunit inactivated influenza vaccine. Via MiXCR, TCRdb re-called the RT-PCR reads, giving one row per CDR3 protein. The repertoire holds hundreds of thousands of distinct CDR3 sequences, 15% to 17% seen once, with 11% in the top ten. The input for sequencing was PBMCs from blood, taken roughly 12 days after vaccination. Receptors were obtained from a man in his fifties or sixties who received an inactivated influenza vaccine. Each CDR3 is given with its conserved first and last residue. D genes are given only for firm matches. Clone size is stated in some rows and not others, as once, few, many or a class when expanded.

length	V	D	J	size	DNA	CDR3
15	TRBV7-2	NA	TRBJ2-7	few	TGTGCCAGCAGCCCCCGGGACTTACAACGCTACGAGCAGTACTTC	CASSPRDLQRYEQYF
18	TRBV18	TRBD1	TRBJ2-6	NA	TGTGCCAGCTCACCCCCGGGACAGGTCCTCTCTGGGGCCAACGTCCTGACTTTC	CASSPPGQVLSGANVLTF
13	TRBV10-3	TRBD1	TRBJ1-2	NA	TGTGCCATCAGTGAGGACAGGGTCCGAGGCTACACCTTC	CAISEDRVRGYTF
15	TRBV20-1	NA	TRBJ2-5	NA	TGCAGTGCTAGAGGTATTTCGGGAGTGGATGAGACCCAGTACTTC	CSARGISGVDETQYF
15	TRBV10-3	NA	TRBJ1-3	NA	TGTGCCATCAGTGAGTCCAAGAGCGGCGGAAACACCATATATTTT	CAISESKSGGNTIYF
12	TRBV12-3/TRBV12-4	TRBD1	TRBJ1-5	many	TGTGCCAGCAGTCACACAGGGGGCCCCCAGCATTTT	CASSHTGGPQHF
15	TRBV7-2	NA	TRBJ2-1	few	TGTGCCAGCAGCCGGAAGGAAAGCTCCTACAATGAGCAGTTCTTC	CASSRKESSYNEQFF
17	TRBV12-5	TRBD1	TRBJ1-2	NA	TGTGCTAGTGGTTCCTATCCGGGAGGACAGGGCGTAGGTGGCTACACCTTC	CASGSYPGGQGVGGYTF
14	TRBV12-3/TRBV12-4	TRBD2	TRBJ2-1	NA	TGTGCCAGCCAAGGGCTAGCGGGAGGGGGTGAGCAGTTCTTC	CASQGLAGGGEQFF
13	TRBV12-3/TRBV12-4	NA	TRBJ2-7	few	TGTGCCAGCAGTCGACAGATTACCTACGAGCAGTACTTC	CASSRQITYEQYF
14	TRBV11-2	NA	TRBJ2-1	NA	TGTGCCAGCAGCCCGGCCGCGGGGGCTAATGAGCAGTTCTTC	CASSPAAGANEQFF
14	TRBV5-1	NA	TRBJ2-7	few	TGCGCCAGCAGCTTGGAGGACGGATTCTACGAGCAGTACTTC	CASSLEDGFYEQYF
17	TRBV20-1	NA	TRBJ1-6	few	TGCAGTGCTATAAACCTCGTGAACAGTAGGAGTACTTCACCCCTCCACTTT	CSAINLVNSRSTSPLHF
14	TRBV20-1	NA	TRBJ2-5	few	TGCAGTGCCCCCCCACATAGGTACCAAGAGACCCAGTACTTC	CSAPPHRYQETQYF
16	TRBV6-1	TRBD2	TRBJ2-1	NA	TGTGCCAGCAGTCCCCGAGAGACTAGCGGGAGGCTTGAGCAGTTCTTC	CASSPRETSGRLEQFF
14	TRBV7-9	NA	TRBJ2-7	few	TGTGCCAGCAGCCGAGGAAGCAGTACCTACGAGCAGTACTTC	CASSRGSSTYEQYF
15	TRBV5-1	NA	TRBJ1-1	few	TGCGCCAGCAGCTTGACTGGGGCCTTGAACACTGAAGCTTTCTTT	CASSLTGALNTEAFF
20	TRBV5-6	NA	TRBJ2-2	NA	TGTGCCAGCAGCTTGATTCGGGGATCTCCCAATATCGCGAACACCGGGGAGCTGTTTTTT	CASSLIRGSPNIANTGELFF
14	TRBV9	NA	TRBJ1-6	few	TGTGCCAGCAGTTTTGGGGAGGGTAATTCACCCCTCCACTTT	CASSFGEGNSPLHF
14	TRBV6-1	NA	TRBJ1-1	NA	TGTGCCAGCAGGGCGGCCGGGTGGGACACTGAAGCTTTCTTT	CASRAAGWDTEAFF
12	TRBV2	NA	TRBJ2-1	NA	TGTGCCAGTCACAGGGAATACAATGAGCAGTTCTTC	CASHREYNEQFF
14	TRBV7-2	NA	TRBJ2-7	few	TGTGCCAGCAGCTTAGCTACGGGGCGGCTCGAGCAGTACTTC	CASSLATGRLEQYF
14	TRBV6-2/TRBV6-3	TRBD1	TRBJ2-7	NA	TGTGCCAGCAGTCGACAGGGGGTGACCTACGAGCAGTACTTC	CASSRQGVTYEQYF
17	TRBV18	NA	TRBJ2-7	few	TGTGCCAGCTCACTAAGCCAGAGAGAAGGGTTCTCCTACGAGCAGTACTTC	CASSLSQREGFSYEQYF
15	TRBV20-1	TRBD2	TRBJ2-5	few	TGCAGTGTTTTACGTTCCGGGACTAGGCAAGAGACCCAGTACTTC	CSVLRSGTRQETQYF
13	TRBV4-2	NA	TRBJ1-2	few	TGTGCCAGCAGCCAAGAAGACAGCTATGGCTACACCTTC	CASSQEDSYGYTF
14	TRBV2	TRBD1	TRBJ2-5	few	TGTGCCACCTGGACAGGGAGCCTCCAAGAGACCCAGTACTTC	CATWTGSLQETQYF
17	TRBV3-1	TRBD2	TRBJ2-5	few	TGTGCCAGCAGCAACGGACTAGCGGGGTTTCCGGAAGAGACCCAGTACTTC	CASSNGLAGFPEETQYF
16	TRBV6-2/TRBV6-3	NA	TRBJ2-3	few	TGTGCCAGCACCCAAGACGGCGGGCCGACCACAGATACGCAGTATTTT	CASTQDGGPTTDTQYF
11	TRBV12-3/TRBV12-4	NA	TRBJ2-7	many	TGTGCCAGCAGTTTAGCGGGCGAGCAGTACTTC	CASSLAGEQYF
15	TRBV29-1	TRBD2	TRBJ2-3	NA	TGCAGCGTTGAAGAGATTAGCGGGAGAACAGATACGCAGTATTTT	CSVEEISGRTDTQYF